A single sample gave rise to the 6 T cell receptor beta chains below, sequenced in a study of beta chain features in type 1 diabetes (dated by TCRdb to the late 2010s). General study outcomes and caveats: In all four CD4+ subsets, TCRB CDR3 length was moderately but significantly shorter in type 1 diabetes patients.

Antigens of these TCRs are unknown. Library method: the immunoSEQ multiplex PCR assay. The High Capacity cDNA Reverse Transcription Kit was used to reverse transcribe all of the isolated RNA, meaning that expressed TCRB transcripts were what got sequenced. Entries here come from immuneACCESS through TCRdb and include only in-frame sequences with V and J called. Some clones fail to appear in such tables; in the studies checked, an unresolved V gene covers under half of the shortfall, and the cause of the remainder is unknown. In this sample the table shows fewer than 400,000 clones, approximately 10% of which occur a single time. The top ten clones comprise less than 1.2% of the sample. The source material was central memory CD4+ T cells from blood. The receptors were sampled from a man aged 30 to 45 with type 1 diabetes.

The chain is built from TRBV4-1 and TRBJ2-3; D remains ambiguous. Trimming removed 0 bases from V and 3 bases from J, with 22 bases in between. Looked up from germline, CDR1 is MGHRA and CDR2 is YSYEKL. The CDR3 spans 19 residues. The CDR3 region has the DNA TGCGCCAGCAGCCAAGAATCCGACTTTGTGGGGATTACGACAGATACGCAGTATTTT. Its translation is CASSQESDFVGITTDTQYF.

A few counts support this clone. The gene calls are TRBV5-1 and TRBJ2-6, with 12 bases matching TRBD2. The CDR3 length is 17 residues. J lost 0 bases, V lost 7 bases, and 5 bases had no gene match. The germline V gene encodes CDR1 SGHRS and CDR2 YFSETQ. CDR3 in amino acids: CASRTTSGSSGANVLTF. CDR3 nucleotide sequence: TGCGCCAGCCGGACGACTAGCGGGAGCTCTGGGGCCAACGTCCTGACTTTC.

The chain has TRBV18 and TRBJ1-2; 7 positions match TRBD1. Germline-derived CDR1 and CDR2 are KGHSH and LQKENI. V gave up 2 bases and J gave up 2 bases; unmatched junction bases: 2. CDR3 length: 14 amino acids. CDR3 nucleotides: TGTGCCAGCTCACCAGACAGGGTGAACTATGGCTACACCTTC. Translated, it gives CASSPDRVNYGYTF. Variable domain in full (rest from reference TRBV18 and TRBJ1-2): NAGVMQNPRHLVRRRGQEARLRCSPMKGHSHVYWYRQLPEEGLKFMVYLQKENIIDESGMPKERFSAEFPKEGPSILRIQQVVRGDSAAYFCASSPDRVNYGYTFGSGTRLTVV.

This clone has just a few counts. V usage is TRBV5-8 and J usage is TRBJ2-5, with a tentative D call TRBD2 (5 bases). Per germline, CDR1 SGHTS and CDR2 YDEGEE. The CDR3 runs to 15 residues. With 3 bases removed from V and 5 bases from J, the gap between germline ends came to 17 bases. The CDR3 DNA sequence: TGTGCCAGCAGCTCGGGGTCTGGCGTCGTCGAGACCCAGTACTTC. Amino acid sequence: CASSSGSGVVETQYF.

The rearrangement uses TRBV9 and TRBJ2-2; the match to TRBD2 covers 12 bases. The V and J ends lost 4 bases and 4 bases, in that order; junction bases with no gene match: 5. This CDR3 is built from 16 residues. The V gene's germline CDR1 is SGDLS and CDR2 YYNGEE. The chain's CDR3 is CASSPPSGGATGELFF. For the CDR3, the DNA is TGTGCCAGCAGCCCCCCTAGCGGGGGGGCCACCGGGGAGCTGTTTTTT.

Worth noting for this clone: This specimen includes other DNA sequences encoding the same CDR3. The chain couples TRBV29-1 to TRBJ2-5; possibly TRBD1 or TRBD2 for D (5 bases each). The V end lost 7 bases, the J end lost 2 bases, and 11 bases lay between the germline ends. This CDR3 spans 12 amino acids. Germline V gene lookup returns CDR1 SQVTM and CDR2 ANQGSEA. CDR3 sequence (DNA): TGCAGCGGGGGACGTCTACAAGAGACCCAGTACTTC. It encodes CSGGRLQETQYF.